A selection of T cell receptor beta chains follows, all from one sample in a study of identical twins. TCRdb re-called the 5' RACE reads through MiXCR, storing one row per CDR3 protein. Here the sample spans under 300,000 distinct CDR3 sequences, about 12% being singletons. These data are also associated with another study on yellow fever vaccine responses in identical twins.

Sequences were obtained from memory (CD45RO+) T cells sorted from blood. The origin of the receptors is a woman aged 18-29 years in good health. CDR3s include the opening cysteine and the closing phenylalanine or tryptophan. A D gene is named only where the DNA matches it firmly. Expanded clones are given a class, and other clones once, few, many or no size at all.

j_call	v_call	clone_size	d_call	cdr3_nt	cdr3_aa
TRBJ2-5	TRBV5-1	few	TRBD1	TGCGCCAGCAGCCTCCGGGACAGCAAACAAGAGACCCAGTACTTC	CASSLRDSKQETQYF
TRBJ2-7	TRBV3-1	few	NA	TGTGCCAGCAGCCCCGGATTAGGCGAGCAGTACTTC	CASSPGLGEQYF
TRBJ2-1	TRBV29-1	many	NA	TGCAGCGTTGAAATTGGCGACAGGAGGCAGTTCTTC	CSVEIGDRRQFF
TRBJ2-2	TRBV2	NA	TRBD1	TGTGCCAGCCGAGCGACAGGGGCGAACACCGGGGAGCTGTTTTTT	CASRATGANTGELFF
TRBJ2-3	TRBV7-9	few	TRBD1	TGTGCCAGCAGCAACCGGGACAGGGGTCCCCAGGATACGCAGTATTTT	CASSNRDRGPQDTQYF
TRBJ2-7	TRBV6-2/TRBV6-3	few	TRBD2	TGTGCCAGCAGTACGGAGCGGGAGGGCCGGTACGAGCAGTACTTC	CASSTEREGRYEQYF
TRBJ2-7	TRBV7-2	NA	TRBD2	TGTGCCAGCAGCAAAACAACTCCGGGAGGATTCTACGAGCAGTACTTC	CASSKTTPGGFYEQYF
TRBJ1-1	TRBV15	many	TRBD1	TGTGCCACCAGCAGGATAACCGGGACAGGGCCAATGAACACTGAAGCTTTCTTT	CATSRITGTGPMNTEAFF
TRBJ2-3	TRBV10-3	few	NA	TGTGCCACCGGGGTTAGCACAGATACGCAGTATTTT	CATGVSTDTQYF
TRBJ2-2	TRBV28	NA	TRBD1	TGTGCCAGCAGCTACCAGGGGGCCGGTGGCGGGGAGCTGTTTTTT	CASSYQGAGGGELFF
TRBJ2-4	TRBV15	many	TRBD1	TGTGCCACCAGCAGACCCGGGACAGGGTTAAACATTCAGTACTTC	CATSRPGTGLNIQYF
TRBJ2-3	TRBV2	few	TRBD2	TGTGCCAGCAGGAAAGTAGCGGGAGGCACAGATACGCAGTATTTT	CASRKVAGGTDTQYF
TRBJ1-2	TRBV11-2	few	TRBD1	TGTGCCAGCAGCAAAGAACCGGGACAGGCGTTAAGGGACTATGGCTACACCTTC	CASSKEPGQALRDYGYTF
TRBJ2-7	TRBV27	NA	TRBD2	TGTGCCAGCAGTTTACGGCCTAGCGGGACTGAAGCAAGCCCCTACGAGCAGTACTTC	CASSLRPSGTEASPYEQYF
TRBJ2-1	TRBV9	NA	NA	TGTGCCAGCGGGGGCTCGAGCTCCTACAATGAGCAGTTCTTC	CASGGSSSYNEQFF
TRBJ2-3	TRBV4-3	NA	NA	TGCGCCAGCAGCCAAGGGCTGGGGAGCACAGATACGCAGTATTTT	CASSQGLGSTDTQYF
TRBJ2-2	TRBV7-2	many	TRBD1	TGTGCCAGCAGCTTAAGGGACAGGGGGATCGGGGAGCTGTTTTTT	CASSLRDRGIGELFF
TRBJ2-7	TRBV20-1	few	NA	TGCAGTGCTAGAGGGCCCGCGGGGCTGTACTTC	CSARGPAGLYF
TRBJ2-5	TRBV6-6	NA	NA	TGTGCCAGCAGGGACTCGAAGGGTGAGACCCAGTACTTC	CASRDSKGETQYF
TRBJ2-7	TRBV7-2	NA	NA	TGTGCCAGCAGCTTAAGGTCGATGTACGAGCAGTACTTC	CASSLRSMYEQYF
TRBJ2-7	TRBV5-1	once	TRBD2	TGCGCCAGCAGCAGGACCGGGACTAGCGGGGGGGCTGAAGAGCAGTACTTC	CASSRTGTSGGAEEQYF
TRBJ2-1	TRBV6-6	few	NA	TGTGCCAGCAGTTACCCGGGGCGCAATGAGCAGTTCTTC	CASSYPGRNEQFF
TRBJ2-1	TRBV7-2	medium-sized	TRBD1	TGTGCCAGCAGCTTCCAGGTTGGGACAGGGTCTGTAGATGAGCAGTTCTTC	CASSFQVGTGSVDEQFF
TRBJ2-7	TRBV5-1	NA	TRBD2	TGCGCCAGCAGCTTGGGAGCGGGGGGGCGTGAGCAGTACTTC	CASSLGAGGREQYF
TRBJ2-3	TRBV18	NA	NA	TGTGCCAGCTCACCAATGCAAGATACGCAGTATTTT	CASSPMQDTQYF
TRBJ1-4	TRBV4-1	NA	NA	TGCGCCAGCAGCCAGGACCCTTCTCGGGAAAAACTGTTTTTT	CASSQDPSREKLFF
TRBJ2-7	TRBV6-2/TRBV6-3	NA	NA	TGTGCCAGCAGCCCCAGGCAGGGCGACTCCTACGAGCAGTACTTC	CASSPRQGDSYEQYF
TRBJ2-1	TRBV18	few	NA	TGTGCCAGCTCAACCCGGGGGAATGAGCAGTTCTTC	CASSTRGNEQFF
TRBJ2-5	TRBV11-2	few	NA	TGTGCCAGCAGCTTACGGGACCCCCAAGAGACCCAGTACTTC	CASSLRDPQETQYF
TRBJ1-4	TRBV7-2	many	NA	TGTGCCAGCAGCTGGCGGGCGGCAACTAATGAAAAACTGTTTTTT	CASSWRAATNEKLFF
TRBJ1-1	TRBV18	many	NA	TGTGCCAGCTCAACACGGGGAACGGACACTGAAGCTTTCTTT	CASSTRGTDTEAFF
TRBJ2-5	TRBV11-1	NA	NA	TGTGCCAGCAGCTTTGGACTTCAAGAGACCCAGTACTTC	CASSFGLQETQYF
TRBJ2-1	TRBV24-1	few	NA	TGTGCCACCAGTCGGGACCACGGAACAAGTGAGCAGTTCTTC	CATSRDHGTSEQFF
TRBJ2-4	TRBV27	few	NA	TGTGCCAGCAGCCATATGCGGCAGAGTGGGTACTTAGACATTCAGTACTTC	CASSHMRQSGYLDIQYF
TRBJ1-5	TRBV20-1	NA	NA	TGCAGTGCTGTGGACGGCCATAGCAATCAGCCCCAGCATTTT	CSAVDGHSNQPQHF
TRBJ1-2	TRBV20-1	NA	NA	TGCAGTGCTACCCCGGGGGGGGCGGGGGGCTACACCTTC	CSATPGGAGGYTF
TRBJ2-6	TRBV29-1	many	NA	TGCAGCGTTGGGCAGGGTGCTGGGGCCAACGTCCTGACTTTC	CSVGQGAGANVLTF
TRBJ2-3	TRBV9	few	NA	TGTGCCAGCAGCGCTCCATCAGGGATAATGCAAGATACGCAGTATTTT	CASSAPSGIMQDTQYF
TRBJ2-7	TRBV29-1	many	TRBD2	TGCAGCGTTGCTTTCGCGGGAGCCTACGAGCAGTACTTC	CSVAFAGAYEQYF
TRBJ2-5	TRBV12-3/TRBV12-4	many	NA	TGTGCCAGCAGCGTCTCGTCCGGGAGTGGAGAGACCCAGTACTTC	CASSVSSGSGETQYF
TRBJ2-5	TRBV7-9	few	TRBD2	TGTGCCAGCAGCTTATTAGTAGCGGGGGGCCTCCAAGAGACCCAGTACTTC	CASSLLVAGGLQETQYF
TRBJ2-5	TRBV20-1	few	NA	TGCAGTGCTAGATTGGGGGAGGAACAAGAGACCCAGTACTTC	CSARLGEEQETQYF
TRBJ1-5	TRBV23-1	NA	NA	TGCGCCAGCAGTCCTCCCCGAGATGAAAATAGCAATCAGCCCCAGCATTTT	CASSPPRDENSNQPQHF
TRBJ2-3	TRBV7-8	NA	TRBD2	TGTGCCAGCAGCTTAGTTTTGGTGTCTAGCGGGATTGAAGATACGCAGTATTTT	CASSLVLVSSGIEDTQYF
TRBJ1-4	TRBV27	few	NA	TGTGCCAGCAGTGTAACAGTTGCAACTAATGAAAAACTGTTTTTT	CASSVTVATNEKLFF
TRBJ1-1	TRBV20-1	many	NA	TGCAGTGCTAGTCGCCAAGCCATGAACACTGAAGCTTTCTTT	CSASRQAMNTEAFF
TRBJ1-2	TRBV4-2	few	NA	TGTGCCAGCAGCCAAGAGGGACAAAATAACTATGGCTACACCTTC	CASSQEGQNNYGYTF
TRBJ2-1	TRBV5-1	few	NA	TGCGCCAGCAGCTCCCGGGCGGGACGAAGCTTTGCAAATGAGCAGTTCTTC	CASSSRAGRSFANEQFF
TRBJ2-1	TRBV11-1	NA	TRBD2	TGTGCCAGCAGCTACTTACAAGGTTGGCCTAGCGGGGGTTCCGTCGATGAGCAGTTCTTC	CASSYLQGWPSGGSVDEQFF
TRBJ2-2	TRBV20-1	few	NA	TGCAGTGCTCCCTTTGCAGCTGCGAACACCGGGGAGCTGTTTTTT	CSAPFAAANTGELFF
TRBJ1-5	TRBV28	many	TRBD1	TGTGCCAGCAGTACAGGGGCAAATAGGGGCAATCAGCCCCAGCATTTT	CASSTGANRGNQPQHF
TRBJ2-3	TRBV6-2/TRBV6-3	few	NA	TGTGCCAGCACAAGGGATTTCACAGATACGCAGTATTTT	CASTRDFTDTQYF
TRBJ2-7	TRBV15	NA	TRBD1	TGTGCCACCAGCAGAGATGGGGACAGGGGGCTAGGGGAGCAGTACTTC	CATSRDGDRGLGEQYF